This is a list of T cell receptor beta chains from one sample in a study of cytomegalovirus exposure and HLA in healthy donors. Sequencing used immunoSEQ multiplex PCR; TCRdb keeps in-frame clones, though not all of them. This table has about 160,000 clones, 80% appearing once. Input material: PBMCs. These TCRs come from a man younger than 45 in good health and CMV-seronegative. CDR3s include the opening cysteine and the closing phenylalanine or tryptophan. D genes are given only for firm matches. Expanded clones are given a class, and other clones once, few, many or no size at all.

J gene | V gene | clone size | D gene | CDR3 DNA | CDR3 protein
TRBJ2-5 | TRBV9 | NA | TRBD2 | TGTGCCAGCAGCGTAGCTGGGGCGGGGGGAAGTTATCAAGAGACCCAGTACTTC | CASSVAGAGGSYQETQYF
TRBJ2-1 | TRBV7-9 | NA | TRBD2 | TGTGCCAGCAGCTTAGCGGGGGGTGGCGGGGGTGAGCAGTTCTTC | CASSLAGGGGGEQFF
TRBJ2-5 | TRBV7-3 | NA | TRBD1 | TGTGCCAGCAGCCAAGGGGGCGGGGAGACCCAGTACTTC | CASSQGGGETQYF
TRBJ2-7 | TRBV7-9 | NA | NA | TGTGCCAGCGAAGCGGAACAGGGCCTCTACGAGCAGTACTTC | CASEAEQGLYEQYF
TRBJ1-1 | TRBV19 | NA | NA | TGTGCCAGTAGTATGGTAGGGGGGAACACTGAAGCTTTCTTT | CASSMVGGNTEAFF
TRBJ2-5 | TRBV19 | NA | TRBD1 | TGTGCCAGTGGGACAGGGGGCTTTGGGACCCAGTACTTC | CASGTGGFGTQYF
TRBJ1-1 | TRBV11-3 | few | NA | TGTGCCAGCAGCTTGGGGCCGAACACTGAAGCTTTCTTT | CASSLGPNTEAFF
TRBJ2-7 | TRBV25-1 | few | NA | TGTGCCAGCAGTACCCCGGGAAGGTACGAGCAGTACTTC | CASSTPGRYEQYF
TRBJ1-1 | TRBV5-1 | NA | TRBD1 | TGCGCCAGCAGCACAACAGGGGTAAGAACTGAAGCTTTCTTT | CASSTTGVRTEAFF
TRBJ2-1 | TRBV11-2 | NA | TRBD2 | TGTGCCAGCAGACTCCCGGGACTAGGATACAATGAGCAGTTCTTC | CASRLPGLGYNEQFF
TRBJ2-2 | TRBV25-1 | NA | NA | TGTGCCAGCACACCGTTAAACGGGAGTATCGGGGAGCTGTTTTTT | CASTPLNGSIGELFF
TRBJ2-7 | TRBV27 | NA | NA | TGTGCCAGCAGTTCGAGCGGGCGGTCCTACGAGCAGTACTTC | CASSSSGRSYEQYF
TRBJ1-1 | TRBV11-2 | NA | NA | TGTGCCAGCAGCTCAGACAGTACTGAAGCTTTCTTT | CASSSDSTEAFF
TRBJ1-2 | TRBV29-1 | NA | NA | TGCAGCTCAGACAGAGGCTACACCTTC | CSSDRGYTF
TRBJ1-2 | TRBV6-1 | NA | TRBD1 | TGTGCCAGCAGGACAGGGGCCCTTAACTATGGCTACACCTTC | CASRTGALNYGYTF
TRBJ2-7 | TRBV27 | NA | NA | TGTGCCAGCAGTTTATCGAACGCCGGAGGTCGGTACGAGCAGTACTTC | CASSLSNAGGRYEQYF
TRBJ2-7 | TRBV6-1 | NA | TRBD1 | TGTGCCAGCAGGGTAGGACAGGGTGCGAACTACGAGCAGTACTTC | CASRVGQGANYEQYF